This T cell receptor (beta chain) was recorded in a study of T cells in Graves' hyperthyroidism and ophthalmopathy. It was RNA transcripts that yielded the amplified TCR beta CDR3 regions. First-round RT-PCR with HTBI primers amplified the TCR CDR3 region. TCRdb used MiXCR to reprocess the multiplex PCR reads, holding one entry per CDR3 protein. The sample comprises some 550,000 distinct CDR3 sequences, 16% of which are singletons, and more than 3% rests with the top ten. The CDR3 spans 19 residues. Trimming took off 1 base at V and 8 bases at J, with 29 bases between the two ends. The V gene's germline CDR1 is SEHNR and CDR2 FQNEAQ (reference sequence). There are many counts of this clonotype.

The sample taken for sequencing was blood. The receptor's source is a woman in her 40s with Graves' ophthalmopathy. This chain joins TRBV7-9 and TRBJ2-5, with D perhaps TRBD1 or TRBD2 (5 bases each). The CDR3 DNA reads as TGTGCCAGCAGCTTAGGGGGCAGCGGAGCTCCGAGGACCCAAGGCACCCAGTACTTC. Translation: CASSLGGSGAPRTQGTQYF.